A single sample is the source of the 12 T cell receptor beta chains below, sequenced in a study of cytomegalovirus exposure and HLA in healthy donors. PCR amplification relied on 60 Vbeta primers (plus 13 Jbeta primers). TCRdb's copy holds only in-frame clones and misses some; the assay was immunoSEQ multiplex PCR. This table holds roughly 170,000 clones, around three quarters found once. Material for sequencing was PBMCs. The source is a boy aged 5-17 years in good health and CMV-seronegative.

The sample holds one count of this clone. The chain recombines TRBV9 with TRBJ1-4; D may be TRBD1 (6 bases). CDR1 and CDR2 from the germline V gene are SGDLS and YYNGEE. Between the trimmed V and J ends, which lost 1 base and 7 bases, there was a span of 14 bases. There are 15 residues in the CDR3. The CDR3 loop reads CASSVRGTPSEKLFF. The CDR3 bases are TGTGCCAGCAGCGTAAGGGGGACGCCGAGTGAAAAACTGTTTTTT.

This clone has only a few counts. The gene calls are TRBV30 and TRBJ1-4, with TRBD1 identical over 9 bases. The CDR3 has 17 amino acids. Losses at the gene ends were 3 bases for V and 8 bases for J; bases not matched to a gene: 16. Per germline, CDR1 GTSNPN and CDR2 SVGIG (reference sequence). The CDR3 is CAWSLILTTGGGEKLFF. The CDR3 DNA follows: TGTGCCTGGAGCCTCATTCTAACGACAGGGGGTGGGGAAAAACTGTTTTTT.

The chain carries TRBV30 and TRBJ1-3; D ambiguous. Trimming took 4 bases from V and 0 from J, leaving 13 bases between them. The V gene's germline CDR1 is GTSNPN and CDR2 SVGIG (reference sequence). The CDR3 length is 15 residues. The CDR3 DNA sequence: TGTGCCTGGACCTACGGGATGAGCTCTGGAAACACCATATATTTT. Its protein is CAWTYGMSSGNTIYF.

The V and J genes are TRBV5-6 and TRBJ1-6, with D hard to call. CDR3 length equals 17 residues. Trimming took off 5 bases at V and 7 bases at J, with 22 bases between the two ends. Germline V lookup: CDR1 SGHDT, CDR2 YYEEEE. CDR3 coding DNA: TGTGCCAGCAGTCCCCTAGCCGGTGCGGGGAAGAATTCACCCCTCCACTTT. Translation: CASSPLAGAGKNSPLHF. The whole variable domain, remainder taken from reference TRBV5-6 and TRBJ1-6, is DAGVTQSPTHLIKTRGQQVTLRCSPKSGHDTVSWYQQALGQGPQFIFQYYEEEERQRGNFPDRFSGHQFPNYSSELNVNALLLGDSALYLCASSPLAGAGKNSPLHFGNGTRLTVT.

V is TRBV7-2 and J is TRBJ2-2; D is perhaps TRBD2 (6 bases). In germline, CDR1 is SGHTA, CDR2 FQGNSA. The germline V and J ends were trimmed by 1 base and 0 bases, with 9 bases remaining between them. This CDR3 comprises 16 residues. CDR3 in DNA: TGTGCCAGCAGCTTAGATGCGGGGCCGAACACCGGGGAGCTGTTTTTT. Translated: CASSLDAGPNTGELFF.

The J gene is TRBJ1-1, the V gene TRBV19; D perhaps matches TRBD1 (5 bases). This CDR3 is 14 amino acids long. Trimming left V 7 bases short and J 1 base short, with 13 bases between. CDR1 and CDR2 (germline): LNHDA, SQIVND (reference sequence). The CDR3 region is CASNRYGQNTEAFF. Written as DNA, the CDR3 is TGTGCCAGTAACCGCTACGGACAGAACACTGAAGCTTTCTTT.

The chain is built from TRBV4-1 and TRBJ2-1; TRBD2 matches at 8 bases. The CDR3 runs to 17 residues. Unmatched junction bases numbered 14, after V lost 2 bases and J lost 8 bases. CDR1 MGHRA and CDR2 YSYEKL come from the germline V gene. The CDR3 is CASSQYEYGRAVDEQFF. DNA for the CDR3: TGCGCCAGCAGCCAATATGAGTACGGGAGGGCCGTCGATGAGCAGTTCTTC.

V usage is TRBV29-1 and J usage is TRBJ1-1; 8 bases line up with TRBD1. This CDR3 comprises 15 residues. CDR1 and CDR2 from the germline V gene are SQVTM and ANQGSEA. J lost 3 bases, V lost 5 bases, and 11 bases had no gene match. The CDR3, as DNA: TGCAGCGTTTTACAGGGGGGGGTGAGGGACACTGAAGCTTTCTTT. This gives the protein CSVLQGGVRDTEAFF.

The chain uses TRBV30 and TRBJ1-5; D remains unclear. V was shortened by 5 bases and J by 1 base, with 12 bases between the two germline ends. CDR1 and CDR2 (germline): GTSNPN, SVGIG (reference sequence). The CDR3 spans 14 residues. CDR3 in amino acids: CAWDDGGSNQPQHF. The CDR3 bases are TGTGCCTGGGACGACGGCGGGAGCAATCAGCCCCAGCATTTT. Together with reference TRBV30 and TRBJ1-5, the CDR3 gives the full variable domain: SQTIHQWPATLVQPVGSPLSLECTVEGTSNPNLYWYRQAAGRGLQLLFYSVGIGQISSEVPQNLSASRPQDRQFILSSKKLLLSDSGFYLCAWDDGGSNQPQHFGDGTRLSIL.

A word on this clone: Relative to the germline gene, one junction end is altered; a read error may explain this. The V gene is TRBV7-9, the J gene TRBJ2-7; D may be TRBD1 (5 bases). The CDR3 is made up of 13 amino acids. Germline loops: CDR1 SEHNR, CDR2 FQNEAQ (reference sequence). The CDR3 coding sequence is TGTTCCAGCAGCCCCGACAGTAGCTACGAGCAGTACTTC. Its translation: CSSSPDSSYEQYF.

J is TRBJ1-2 and V is TRBV30, with TRBD1 identical over 8 bases. CDR1 and CDR2 (germline): GTSNPN, SVGIG (reference sequence). V shed 4 bases, J shed 4 bases, and the junction held 14 bases outside the gene matches. The length of the CDR3 is 16 residues. The CDR3, as DNA: TGTGCCTGGACCCAGGGACAGGCTACTCTCAGCTATGGCTACACCTTC. Its translation: CAWTQGQATLSYGYTF.

There are a few counts of this clone. The DNA for the CDR3 is TGTGCCAGCAGTTTAGCGGGGGGGCCTCAGAATGAGCAGTTCTTC. This gives the protein CASSLAGGPQNEQFF. This sequence joins TRBV6-1 and TRBJ2-1; the match to TRBD2 covers 11 bases. The CDR3 runs to 15 residues. Looked up from germline, CDR1 is MNHNS and CDR2 is SASEGT. J gave up 7 bases and V 5 bases, and 7 bases lay outside the gene matches.